The rows below give T cell receptor beta chains drawn from one sample of a study of T cell changes during pregnancy in multiple sclerosis. Assay used: immunoSEQ multiplex PCR; TCRdb lists only in-frame clones, some missing. Among some 48,000 clones listed, around 90% were seen once. This sample comprised CD4+ T cells from peripheral blood mononuclear cells, obtained after pregnancy. These receptors were obtained from a female donor in good health, enrolled as a control in a pregnancy study. CDR3s include the opening cysteine and the closing phenylalanine or tryptophan. The D gene is left open where the match is weak. Expanded clones are given a class, and other clones once, few, many or no size at all.

j_call: TRBJ2-2; cdr3_length: 16; d_call: TRBD2; clone_size: NA; v_call: TRBV19; cdr3_nt: TGTGCCAGTTCACGGACTAGCGGGGGGGTAACCGGGGAGCTGTTTTTT; cdr3_aa: CASSRTSGGVTGELFF
j_call: TRBJ1-1; cdr3_length: 14; d_call: TRBD1; clone_size: NA; v_call: TRBV7-2; cdr3_nt: TGTGCCAGCAGCGCACCATCGACAGGGGCTGAAGCTTTCTTT; cdr3_aa: CASSAPSTGAEAFF
j_call: TRBJ1-2; cdr3_length: 15; d_call: NA; clone_size: NA; v_call: TRBV28; cdr3_nt: TGTGCCATCTACCGGGGCAGGGGCGCCAACTATGGCTACACCTTC; cdr3_aa: CAIYRGRGANYGYTF
j_call: TRBJ1-1; cdr3_length: 14; d_call: NA; clone_size: NA; v_call: TRBV19; cdr3_nt: TGTGCCAGTAGTATACGGGTATTGTACACTGAAGCTTTCTTT; cdr3_aa: CASSIRVLYTEAFF
j_call: TRBJ1-1; cdr3_length: 12; d_call: TRBD1; clone_size: NA; v_call: TRBV29-1; cdr3_nt: TGCAGCGCCCGACAGGGGAACACTGAAGCTTTCTTT; cdr3_aa: CSARQGNTEAFF
j_call: TRBJ1-1; cdr3_length: 13; d_call: NA; clone_size: once; v_call: TRBV7-9; cdr3_nt: TGTGCCAGCAGCTTAAATTCGGGCACTGAAGCTTTCTTT; cdr3_aa: CASSLNSGTEAFF
j_call: TRBJ1-2; cdr3_length: 13; d_call: NA; clone_size: NA; v_call: TRBV6-5; cdr3_nt: TGTGCCAGCAGGGAAGGAGCTAACTATGGCTACACCTTC; cdr3_aa: CASREGANYGYTF
j_call: TRBJ1-1; cdr3_length: 14; d_call: TRBD1; clone_size: NA; v_call: TRBV7-9; cdr3_nt: TGTGCCAGCAGCCCGCAGACAGGGGGCACTGAAGCTTTCTTT; cdr3_aa: CASSPQTGGTEAFF
j_call: TRBJ2-2; cdr3_length: 13; d_call: NA; clone_size: few; v_call: TRBV2; cdr3_nt: TGTGCCAGCAGACTCCGGGACAACGGGGAGCTGTTTTTT; cdr3_aa: CASRLRDNGELFF
j_call: TRBJ1-3; cdr3_length: 13; d_call: NA; clone_size: once; v_call: TRBV29-1; cdr3_nt: TGCAGCGTTGCTTCCAGCGCTGGAAACACCATATATTTT; cdr3_aa: CSVASSAGNTIYF
j_call: TRBJ1-5; cdr3_length: 16; d_call: TRBD1; clone_size: NA; v_call: TRBV18; cdr3_nt: TGTGCCAGCTCACAGGAACAGGGGGCCTCCAATCAGCCCCAGCATTTT; cdr3_aa: CASSQEQGASNQPQHF
j_call: TRBJ2-7; cdr3_length: 11; d_call: NA; clone_size: NA; v_call: TRBV6-1; cdr3_nt: TGTGCCAGCAGCGAGACTTACGAGCAGTACTTC; cdr3_aa: CASSETYEQYF
j_call: TRBJ1-1; cdr3_length: 13; d_call: NA; clone_size: NA; v_call: TRBV30; cdr3_nt: TGTGCCTGGAGTGTACTCGGCCCCGGGTATGGTTTCTTT; cdr3_aa: CAWSVLGPGYGFF
j_call: TRBJ1-2; cdr3_length: 15; d_call: NA; clone_size: NA; v_call: TRBV7-2; cdr3_nt: TGTGCCAGCAGCAGACCCGGGACAAGGGACTATGGCTACACCTTC; cdr3_aa: CASSRPGTRDYGYTF
j_call: TRBJ1-1; cdr3_length: 15; d_call: TRBD1; clone_size: NA; v_call: TRBV11-1; cdr3_nt: TGTGCCAGCAGCCCGGGACAGGGACGAAACACTGAAGCTTTCTTT; cdr3_aa: CASSPGQGRNTEAFF
j_call: TRBJ2-1; cdr3_length: 16; d_call: NA; clone_size: NA; v_call: TRBV18; cdr3_nt: TGTGCCAGCTCACTACTACTGGGCGGGATGGGGAATGAGCAGTTCTTC; cdr3_aa: CASSLLLGGMGNEQFF
j_call: TRBJ2-1; cdr3_length: 11; d_call: NA; clone_size: NA; v_call: TRBV28; cdr3_nt: TGTGCCAGCAGTAGAGGGAGTGAGCAGTTCTTC; cdr3_aa: CASSRGSEQFF
j_call: TRBJ2-1; cdr3_length: 17; d_call: TRBD2; clone_size: NA; v_call: TRBV4-1; cdr3_nt: TGCGCCAGCAGCCAAGATTTAGGGGAGGGCCTTCGGGCTGAGCAGTTCTTC; cdr3_aa: CASSQDLGEGLRAEQFF
j_call: TRBJ2-3; cdr3_length: 16; d_call: TRBD2; clone_size: NA; v_call: TRBV5-1; cdr3_nt: TGCGCCAGCAGCTTGGGCGCTAGCGGATCCACAGATACGCAGTATTTT; cdr3_aa: CASSLGASGSTDTQYF
j_call: TRBJ2-5; cdr3_length: 11; d_call: NA; clone_size: NA; v_call: TRBV30; cdr3_nt: TGTGCCTGTCACCCTCTAGTGACCCAGTACTTC; cdr3_aa: CACHPLVTQYF
j_call: TRBJ2-5; cdr3_length: 20; d_call: TRBD2; clone_size: NA; v_call: TRBV4-1; cdr3_nt: TGCGCCAGCAGCCAAGTCCCGACTAGCGGGGGGGTCCCGTACCAAGAGACCCAGTACTTC; cdr3_aa: CASSQVPTSGGVPYQETQYF
j_call: TRBJ2-5; cdr3_length: 13; d_call: NA; clone_size: NA; v_call: TRBV18; cdr3_nt: TGTGCCAGCTCACCACCGGGAGGAGAGACCCAGTACTTC; cdr3_aa: CASSPPGGETQYF
j_call: TRBJ2-7; cdr3_length: 19; d_call: TRBD2; clone_size: NA; v_call: TRBV5-1; cdr3_nt: TGCGCCAGCAGCTTGTCGGTCGCCTTCGGGGGGAGGAGACCCTACGAGCAGTACTTC; cdr3_aa: CASSLSVAFGGRRPYEQYF
j_call: TRBJ1-1; cdr3_length: 11; d_call: NA; clone_size: NA; v_call: TRBV30; cdr3_nt: TGTGCCTGGGCGGGTATAACTGAAGCTTTCTTT; cdr3_aa: CAWAGITEAFF
j_call: TRBJ1-1; cdr3_length: 15; d_call: TRBD1; clone_size: NA; v_call: TRBV7-3; cdr3_nt: TGTGCCAGCAGCTACTCCGGGACAGGGAACACTGAAGCTTTCTTT; cdr3_aa: CASSYSGTGNTEAFF
j_call: TRBJ2-7; cdr3_length: 13; d_call: TRBD1; clone_size: NA; v_call: TRBV19; cdr3_nt: TGTGCCAGTCGCGGGACAGGGCCCTACGAGCAGTACTTC; cdr3_aa: CASRGTGPYEQYF
j_call: TRBJ2-3; cdr3_length: 13; d_call: NA; clone_size: once; v_call: TRBV5-6; cdr3_nt: TGTGCCAGCAGCAGCTCGAACACAGATACGCAGTATTTT; cdr3_aa: CASSSSNTDTQYF
j_call: TRBJ2-1; cdr3_length: 15; d_call: TRBD1; clone_size: NA; v_call: TRBV5-4; cdr3_nt: TGTGCCAGCAGCTTGGTTACAGGGGGTCACAGTGAGCAGTTCTTC; cdr3_aa: CASSLVTGGHSEQFF
j_call: TRBJ1-5; cdr3_length: 15; d_call: TRBD1; clone_size: NA; v_call: TRBV30; cdr3_nt: TGTGCCTGGAGTACCGGGACAGGAAGCAATCAGCCCCAGCATTTT; cdr3_aa: CAWSTGTGSNQPQHF
j_call: TRBJ1-2; cdr3_length: 12; d_call: NA; clone_size: NA; v_call: TRBV29-1; cdr3_nt: TGCAGCATCCCCGGACAGTTCTATGGCTACACCTTC; cdr3_aa: CSIPGQFYGYTF
j_call: TRBJ2-5; cdr3_length: 15; d_call: TRBD2; clone_size: NA; v_call: TRBV27; cdr3_nt: TGTGCCAGCAGTTTTGGCGGGAGGGCCCGGGAGACCCAGTACTTC; cdr3_aa: CASSFGGRARETQYF
j_call: TRBJ2-1; cdr3_length: 12; d_call: NA; clone_size: NA; v_call: TRBV6-1; cdr3_nt: TGTGCCAGCTTCTCAGAGGAAAATGAGCAGTTCTTC; cdr3_aa: CASFSEENEQFF
j_call: TRBJ2-7; cdr3_length: 14; d_call: NA; clone_size: NA; v_call: TRBV28; cdr3_nt: TGTGCCAGCAGTTTTGTGCTCTCTATCTACGAGCAGTACTTC; cdr3_aa: CASSFVLSIYEQYF
j_call: TRBJ2-5; cdr3_length: 13; d_call: TRBD1; clone_size: NA; v_call: TRBV29-1; cdr3_nt: TGCAGCGTTGACGGACAGGGTCCAGAGACCCAGTACTTC; cdr3_aa: CSVDGQGPETQYF
j_call: TRBJ1-1; cdr3_length: 14; d_call: TRBD1; clone_size: few; v_call: TRBV9; cdr3_nt: TGTGCCAGCAGCGCCGACAGGGTGAACACTGAAGCTTTCTTT; cdr3_aa: CASSADRVNTEAFF
j_call: TRBJ1-5; cdr3_length: 13; d_call: NA; clone_size: NA; v_call: TRBV6-1; cdr3_nt: TGTGCCACTCGGGTAGGGGGAAATCAGCCCCAGCATTTT; cdr3_aa: CATRVGGNQPQHF
j_call: TRBJ1-2; cdr3_length: 13; d_call: TRBD1; clone_size: NA; v_call: TRBV7-3; cdr3_nt: TGTGCCAGCAGCTCGACAGGGGTCGTTGGCTACACCTTC; cdr3_aa: CASSSTGVVGYTF
j_call: TRBJ2-7; cdr3_length: 16; d_call: TRBD2; clone_size: NA; v_call: TRBV13; cdr3_nt: TGTGCCAGCAGCTTAGGGGCCAGCGGGGAGCCTTGGGAGCAGTACTTC; cdr3_aa: CASSLGASGEPWEQYF
j_call: TRBJ2-7; cdr3_length: 12; d_call: TRBD1; clone_size: NA; v_call: TRBV29-1; cdr3_nt: TGCAGCGCAGGGACAGGGAACTACGAGCAGTACTTC; cdr3_aa: CSAGTGNYEQYF
j_call: TRBJ2-1; cdr3_length: 17; d_call: TRBD2; clone_size: NA; v_call: TRBV10-2; cdr3_nt: TGCGCCAGCAGTGAACTCCCAGGGACTAGCGGGAGCAGTGAGCAGTTCTTC; cdr3_aa: CASSELPGTSGSSEQFF
j_call: TRBJ1-1; cdr3_length: 12; d_call: NA; clone_size: few; v_call: TRBV5-4; cdr3_nt: TGTGCCAGCAGCTTGTCGGACACTGAAGCTTTCTTT; cdr3_aa: CASSLSDTEAFF
j_call: TRBJ1-1; cdr3_length: 13; d_call: NA; clone_size: NA; v_call: TRBV30; cdr3_nt: TGTGCCTGGGAATTCCGGGAGGGGACTGAAGCTTTCTTT; cdr3_aa: CAWEFREGTEAFF
j_call: TRBJ1-4; cdr3_length: 14; d_call: TRBD1; clone_size: NA; v_call: TRBV5-1; cdr3_nt: TGCGCCAGCAGCCTGACGACAGGGGTGGAAAAACTGTTTTTT; cdr3_aa: CASSLTTGVEKLFF
j_call: TRBJ1-1; cdr3_length: 14; d_call: TRBD1; clone_size: NA; v_call: TRBV7-9; cdr3_nt: TGTGCCAGCAGGGGGGTGAGGGGGCTGACTGAAGCTTTCTTT; cdr3_aa: CASRGVRGLTEAFF